Listed below are T cell receptor beta chains from one sample, sequenced in a study of cytomegalovirus exposure and HLA in healthy donors. Libraries were prepared by immunoSEQ multiplex PCR; TCRdb keeps only in-frame clonotypes and omits some of them. The table lists about 150,000 clones, about 80% of them singletons. Sequencing was done on a sample of PBMCs. The origin of the receptors is a woman aged 40 to 55 in good health and CMV-seronegative. Each CDR3 is given with its conserved first and last residue. A D gene is named only where the DNA matches it firmly. A clone size is listed for some rows: how often the clone was seen (once, few, many), or a class if it is expanded.

TGCGCCAGCAGCCTCCGCGGGAGGGCAAACACCATATATTTT	CASSLRGRANTIYF	once	TRBV5-1	NA	TRBJ1-3
TGTGCCAGCAGTGACGGTCTAGCGTACGAGCAGTACTTC	CASSDGLAYEQYF	NA	TRBV6-4	NA	TRBJ2-7
TGTGCCTGGAGTGTGCGGGAGAACAATGAGCAGTTCTTC	CAWSVRENNEQFF	hyperexpanded	TRBV30	TRBD2	TRBJ2-1
TGTGCCAGCAGCTTAAGACAGGGTGGTAATGAAAAACTGTTTTTT	CASSLRQGGNEKLFF	NA	TRBV13	TRBD1	TRBJ1-4
TGTGCCAGCAGTTTTTTCAGTGGCACCTACGAGCAGTACTTC	CASSFFSGTYEQYF	NA	TRBV28	NA	TRBJ2-7
TGCGCCAGCAGCGGCACACTAGCGGGGGGGCACGAGCAGTACTTC	CASSGTLAGGHEQYF	NA	TRBV5-1	TRBD2	TRBJ2-7
TGTGCCAGCAGTCCCGAACAGGGGTTCGTTGGAAACACCATATATTTT	CASSPEQGFVGNTIYF	NA	TRBV28	TRBD1	TRBJ1-3
TGTGCCAGCAGCTTATCGGCGGGACAGCCCCAGCATTTT	CASSLSAGQPQHF	NA	TRBV7-6	NA	TRBJ1-5
TGCAGCGTTGTGGGACAGGGGGCGTGGGAGCAGTACTTC	CSVVGQGAWEQYF	NA	TRBV29-1	TRBD1	TRBJ2-7
TGTGCCAGCAGTTGGGGGGACAGGGTACAGAACACTGAAGCTTTCTTT	CASSWGDRVQNTEAFF	NA	TRBV6-6	TRBD1	TRBJ1-1
TGTGCCAGCAGTACAGGGGGTGGTGGCACCGGGGAGCTGTTTTTT	CASSTGGGGTGELFF	NA	TRBV2	TRBD1	TRBJ2-2
TGCGCCAGCAGCTTGGACGGTTTCGGCTACACCTTC	CASSLDGFGYTF	NA	TRBV5-1	NA	TRBJ1-2
TGTGCCAGCAGTCCGGGCAGGGTTGGGCAGCCCCAGCATTTT	CASSPGRVGQPQHF	NA	TRBV28	NA	TRBJ1-5